This TCR beta chain was captured in a study of early T cells in non-severe SARS-CoV-2 infection. As for the study in general: Chains were not paired, and sequencing was done on bulk RNA from unsorted whole blood. Study conclusions and caveats: Matching results from VDJdb favored anti-spike CD8 responses, leaving private and CD4 specificities undetected.

The TCR library protocol attached unique molecular identifiers to the individual cDNA molecules. From the 5' RACE reads, TCRdb called clonotypes with MiXCR, one entry per CDR3 protein. This sample yields 53,000 or so distinct CDR3 sequences, of which approximately 12% are seen a single time; roughly 2.5% belongs to the top ten. On this clonotype itself: The antigen is unknown.

This CDR3 is 15 amino acids long. V shed 6 bases, J shed 3 bases, and the junction held 5 bases outside the gene matches. The J gene is TRBJ2-1, the V gene TRBV12-3 or TRBV12-4; 10 nucleotides match TRBD2. The clonotype was recovered from an adult who was a healthcare worker with PCR-confirmed SARS-CoV-2 infection or an uninfected control (not recorded which). The sample here was whole blood, taken at baseline. The CDR3 DNA sequence: TGTGCCAGCAGCTACCTAGCGGGAGTCTACAATGAGCAGTTCTTC. It encodes CASSYLAGVYNEQFF.